The present T cell receptor (beta chain) was sequenced within a study of T cells after yellow fever vaccination. Study-wide background: SMART-Seq v4 Ultra Low Input prepared the low-cell-number fractions. Findings and limits, study-wide: Re-detected after boosting: most primary clones, 96% of CD4 and over 80% of CD8. The study noted that FACS-sorted repertoires could contain abundant clonotypes contaminating from the bulk population.

The CDR3 sequence is 14 residues long. V gave up 0 bases and J gave up 7 bases, with 11 bases separating them. Germline loops: CDR1 SGHRS, CDR2 YFSETQ. This clonotype was detected many times. The antigen remains undetermined. The 5'RACE template-switching step produced TCR cDNA and added a universal primer site and UMIs. TCRdb analysed the 5' RACE reads with MiXCR anew, one entry per CDR3 protein. The repertoire has under 300,000 distinct CDR3 sequences, 6% to 7.5% of them found once; the top ten carry approximately 0.84%. This chain uses TRBV5-1 with TRBJ1-5; D gene ambiguous. The sequence derives from a man aged 25-45 years who received the YFV17D yellow fever vaccine. Sequenced here: CD4+ T cells sorted from PBMCs, sampled 15 days after the yellow fever booster vaccination. Here the CDR3 reads CASSLDLAGQPQHF. The CDR3, as DNA: TGCGCCAGCAGCTTGGATCTGGCCGGACAGCCCCAGCATTTT. The full variable domain, completed using reference TRBV5-1 and TRBJ1-5, is KAGVTQTPRYLIKTRGQQVTLSCSPISGHRSVSWYQQTPGQGLQFLFEYFSETQRNKGNFPGRFSGRQFSNSRSEMNVSTLELGDSALYLCASSLDLAGQPQHFGDGTRLSIL.